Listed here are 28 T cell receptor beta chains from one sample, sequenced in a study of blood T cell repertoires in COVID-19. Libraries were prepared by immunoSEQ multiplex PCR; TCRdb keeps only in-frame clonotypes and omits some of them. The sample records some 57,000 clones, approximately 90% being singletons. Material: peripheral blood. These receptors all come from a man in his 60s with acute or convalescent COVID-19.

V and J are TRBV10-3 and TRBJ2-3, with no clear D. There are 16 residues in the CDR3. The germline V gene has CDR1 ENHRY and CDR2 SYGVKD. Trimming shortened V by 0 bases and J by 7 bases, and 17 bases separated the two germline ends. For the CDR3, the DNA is TGTGCCATCAGTGAGTCTGCGGAACTGTCCAAAAATACGCAGTATTTT. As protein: CAISESAELSKNTQYF.

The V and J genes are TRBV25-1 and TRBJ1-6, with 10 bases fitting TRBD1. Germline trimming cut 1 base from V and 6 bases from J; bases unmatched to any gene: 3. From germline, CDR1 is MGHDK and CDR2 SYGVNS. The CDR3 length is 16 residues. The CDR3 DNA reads TGTGCCAGCAGTGAATCCGACAGGGGGCCTAATTCACCCCTCCACTTT. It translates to CASSESDRGPNSPLHF.

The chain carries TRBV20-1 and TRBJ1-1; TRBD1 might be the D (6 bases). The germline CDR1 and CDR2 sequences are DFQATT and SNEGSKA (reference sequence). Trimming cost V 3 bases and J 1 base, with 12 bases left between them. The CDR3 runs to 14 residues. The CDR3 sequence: CSASTGQWNTEAFF. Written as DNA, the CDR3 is TGCAGTGCTAGTACAGGGCAGTGGAACACTGAAGCTTTCTTT.

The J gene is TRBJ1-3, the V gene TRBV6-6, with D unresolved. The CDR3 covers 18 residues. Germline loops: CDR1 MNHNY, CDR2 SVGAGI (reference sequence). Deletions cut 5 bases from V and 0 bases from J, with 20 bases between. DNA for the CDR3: TGTGCCAGCAGTCGGACTCACGGCCTCTCTTCCTCTGGAAACACCATATATTTT. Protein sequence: CASSRTHGLSSSGNTIYF.

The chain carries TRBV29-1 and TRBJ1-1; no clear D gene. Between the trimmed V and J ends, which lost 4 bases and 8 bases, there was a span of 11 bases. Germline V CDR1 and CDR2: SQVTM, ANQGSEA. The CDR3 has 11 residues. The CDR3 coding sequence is TGCAGCGTTGCCCAAGGAGCCGAAGCTTTCTTT. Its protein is CSVAQGAEAFF. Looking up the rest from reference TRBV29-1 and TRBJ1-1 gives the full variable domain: SAVISQKPSRDICQRGTSLTIQCQVDSQVTMMFWYRQQPGQSLTLIATANQGSEATYESGFVIDKFPISRPNLTFSTLTVSNMSPEDSSIYLCSVAQGAEAFFGQGTRLTVV.

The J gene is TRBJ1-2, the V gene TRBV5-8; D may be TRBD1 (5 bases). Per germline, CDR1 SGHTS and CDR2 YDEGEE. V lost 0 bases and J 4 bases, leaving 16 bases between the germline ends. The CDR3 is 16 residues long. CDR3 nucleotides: TGTGCCAGCAGCTTGGTCGGACCCCGGGGGGTCTATGGCTACACCTTC. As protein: CASSLVGPRGVYGYTF.

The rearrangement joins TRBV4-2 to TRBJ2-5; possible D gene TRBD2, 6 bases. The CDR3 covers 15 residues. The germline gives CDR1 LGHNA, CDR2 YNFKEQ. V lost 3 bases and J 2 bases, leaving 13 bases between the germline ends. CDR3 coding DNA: TGTGCCAGCAGCCACGCCATCGGGGGACAAGAGACCCAGTACTTC. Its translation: CASSHAIGGQETQYF.

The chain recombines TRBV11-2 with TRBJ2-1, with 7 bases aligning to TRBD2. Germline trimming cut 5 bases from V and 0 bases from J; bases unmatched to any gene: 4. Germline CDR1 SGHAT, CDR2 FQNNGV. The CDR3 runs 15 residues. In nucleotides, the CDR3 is TGTGCCAGCAGCGGCGGGGGTAGCTCCTACAATGAGCAGTTCTTC. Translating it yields CASSGGGSSYNEQFF.

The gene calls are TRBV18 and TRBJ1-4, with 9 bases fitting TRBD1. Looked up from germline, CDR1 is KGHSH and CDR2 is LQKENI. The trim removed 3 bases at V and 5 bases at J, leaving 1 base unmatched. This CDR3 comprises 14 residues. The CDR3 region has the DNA TGTGCCAGCTCACCCGGGACAGGGAATGAAAAACTGTTTTTT. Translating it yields CASSPGTGNEKLFF. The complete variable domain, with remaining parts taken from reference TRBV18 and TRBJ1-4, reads NAGVMQNPRHLVRRRGQEARLRCSPMKGHSHVYWYRQLPEEGLKFMVYLQKENIIDESGMPKERFSAEFPKEGPSILRIQQVVRGDSAAYFCASSPGTGNEKLFFGSGTQLSVL.

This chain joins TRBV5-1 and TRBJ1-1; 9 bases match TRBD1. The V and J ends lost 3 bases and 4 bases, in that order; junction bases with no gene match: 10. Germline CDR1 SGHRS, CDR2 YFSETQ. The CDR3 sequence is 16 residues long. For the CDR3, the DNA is TGCGCCAGCAGCTATACAGGGGGCGCCGAGAGCACTGAAGCTTTCTTT. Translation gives CASSYTGGAESTEAFF. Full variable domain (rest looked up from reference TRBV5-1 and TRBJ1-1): KAGVTQTPRYLIKTRGQQVTLSCSPISGHRSVSWYQQTPGQGLQFLFEYFSETQRNKGNFPGRFSGRQFSNSRSEMNVSTLELGDSALYLCASSYTGGAESTEAFFGQGTRLTVV.

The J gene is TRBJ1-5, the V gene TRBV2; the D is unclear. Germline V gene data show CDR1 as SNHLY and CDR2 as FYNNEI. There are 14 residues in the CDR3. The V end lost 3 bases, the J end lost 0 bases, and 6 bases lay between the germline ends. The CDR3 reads CASSDMYSNQPQHF. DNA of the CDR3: TGTGCCAGCAGTGATATGTATAGCAATCAGCCCCAGCATTTT.

The CDR3 DNA follows: TGTGCCAGCAGTGAGACGGTATTGGGCAGAGCTTTCTTT. Its translation: CASSETVLGRAFF. The rearrangement uses TRBV6-1 and TRBJ1-1; no definite D call. This CDR3 spans 13 amino acids. Per germline, CDR1 MNHNS and CDR2 SASEGT. V gave up 3 bases and J gave up 10 bases, with 15 bases separating them.

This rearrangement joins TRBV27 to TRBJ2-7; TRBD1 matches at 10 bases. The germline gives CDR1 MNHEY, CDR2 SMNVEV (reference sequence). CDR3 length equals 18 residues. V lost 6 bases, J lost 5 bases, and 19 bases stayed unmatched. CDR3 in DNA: TGTGCCAGCAGCCCGAGACGAAGACAGGGGGCAATTCTACACGAGCAGTACTTC. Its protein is CASSPRRRQGAILHEQYF.

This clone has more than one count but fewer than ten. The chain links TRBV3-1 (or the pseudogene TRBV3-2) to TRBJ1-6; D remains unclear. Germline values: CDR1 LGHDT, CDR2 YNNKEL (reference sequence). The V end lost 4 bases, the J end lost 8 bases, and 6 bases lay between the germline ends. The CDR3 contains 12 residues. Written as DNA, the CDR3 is TGTGCCAGCAGCCGCACGGATTCACCCCTCCACTTT. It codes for CASSRTDSPLHF.

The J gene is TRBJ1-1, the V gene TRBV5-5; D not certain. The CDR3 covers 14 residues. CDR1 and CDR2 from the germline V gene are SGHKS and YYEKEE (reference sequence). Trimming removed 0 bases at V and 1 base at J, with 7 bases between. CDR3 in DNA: TGTGCCAGCAGCTTGGAGGAGGGGAACACTGAAGCTTTCTTT. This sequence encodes CASSLEEGNTEAFF.

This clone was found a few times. In DNA form, the CDR3 reads TGTGCCAGCAGTGACGGACTATACGAGGTTGACACTGAAGCTTTCTTT. This codes for CASSDGLYEVDTEAFF. J is TRBJ1-1 and V is TRBV6-1, with unresolved D. Germline lookup yields CDR1 MNHNS and CDR2 SASEGT. This CDR3 comprises 16 residues. Deletions cut 3 bases from V and 3 bases from J, with 17 bases between.

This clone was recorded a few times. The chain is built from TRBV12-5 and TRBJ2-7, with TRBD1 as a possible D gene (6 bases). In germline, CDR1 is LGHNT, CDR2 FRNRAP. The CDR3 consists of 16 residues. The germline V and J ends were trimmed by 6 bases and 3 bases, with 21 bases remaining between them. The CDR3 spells CASGQYRVARIYEQYF. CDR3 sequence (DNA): TGTGCTAGTGGCCAGTACAGGGTGGCCCGGATCTACGAGCAGTACTTC.

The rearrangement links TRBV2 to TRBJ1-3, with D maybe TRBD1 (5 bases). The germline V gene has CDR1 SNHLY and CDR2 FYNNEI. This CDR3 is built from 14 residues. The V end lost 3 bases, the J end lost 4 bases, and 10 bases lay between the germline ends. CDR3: CASSEDNRGNTIYF. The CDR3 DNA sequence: TGTGCCAGCAGTGAGGACAACCGGGGAAACACCATATATTTT.

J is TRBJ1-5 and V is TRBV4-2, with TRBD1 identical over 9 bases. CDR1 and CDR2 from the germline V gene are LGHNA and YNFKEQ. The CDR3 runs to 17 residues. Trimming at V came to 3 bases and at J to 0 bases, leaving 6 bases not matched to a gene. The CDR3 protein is CASSQLWTGVSNQPQHF. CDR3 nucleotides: TGTGCCAGCAGCCAGCTTTGGACAGGGGTTAGCAATCAGCCCCAGCATTTT.

This chain's CDR3 is CASSLGHLNTEAFF. CDR3 in DNA: TGCGCCAGCAGCTTAGGACATTTGAACACTGAAGCTTTCTTT. This chain connects TRBV5-1 to TRBJ1-1; D possibly corresponds to TRBD1 (5 bases). Germline V CDR1 and CDR2: SGHRS, YFSETQ. CDR3 length equals 14 residues. V gave up 2 bases and J gave up 0 bases, with 8 bases separating them.

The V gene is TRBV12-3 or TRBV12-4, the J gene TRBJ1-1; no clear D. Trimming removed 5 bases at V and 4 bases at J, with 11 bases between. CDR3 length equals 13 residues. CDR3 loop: CASSAYLSTEAFF. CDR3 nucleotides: TGTGCCAGCAGTGCTTACCTAAGCACTGAAGCTTTCTTT.

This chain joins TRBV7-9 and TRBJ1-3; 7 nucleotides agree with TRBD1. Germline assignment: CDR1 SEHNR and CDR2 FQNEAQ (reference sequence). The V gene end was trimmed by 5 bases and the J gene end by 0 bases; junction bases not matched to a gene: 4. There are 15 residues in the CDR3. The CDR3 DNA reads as TGTGCCAGCAGCCCCCGGGACAGCTCTGGAAACACCATATATTTT. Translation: CASSPRDSSGNTIYF. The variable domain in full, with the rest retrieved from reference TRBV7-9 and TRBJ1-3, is DTGVSQNPRHKITKRGQNVTFRCDPISEHNRLYWYRQTLGQGPEFLTYFQNEAQLEKSRLLSDRFSAERPKGSFSTLEIQRTEQGDSAMYLCASSPRDSSGNTIYFGEGSWLTVV.

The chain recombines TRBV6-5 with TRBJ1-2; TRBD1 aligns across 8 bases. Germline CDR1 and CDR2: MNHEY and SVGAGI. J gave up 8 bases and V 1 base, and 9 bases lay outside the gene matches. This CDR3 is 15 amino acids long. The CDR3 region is CASSYLGQGWYGYTF. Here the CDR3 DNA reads TGTGCCAGCAGTTACTTAGGACAGGGCTGGTACGGCTACACCTTC.

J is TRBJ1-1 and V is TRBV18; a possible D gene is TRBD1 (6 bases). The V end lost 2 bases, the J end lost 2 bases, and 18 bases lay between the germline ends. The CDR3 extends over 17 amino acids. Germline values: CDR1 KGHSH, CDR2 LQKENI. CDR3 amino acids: CASSPYEGVGPNTEAFF. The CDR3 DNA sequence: TGTGCCAGCTCACCATATGAGGGGGTCGGACCTAACACTGAAGCTTTCTTT.

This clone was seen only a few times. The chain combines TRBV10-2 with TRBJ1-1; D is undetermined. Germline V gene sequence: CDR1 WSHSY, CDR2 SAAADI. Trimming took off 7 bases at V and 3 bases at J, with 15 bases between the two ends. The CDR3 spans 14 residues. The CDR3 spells CASMGGRVYTEAFF. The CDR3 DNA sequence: TGCGCCAGCATGGGAGGTAGGGTATACACTGAAGCTTTCTTT.

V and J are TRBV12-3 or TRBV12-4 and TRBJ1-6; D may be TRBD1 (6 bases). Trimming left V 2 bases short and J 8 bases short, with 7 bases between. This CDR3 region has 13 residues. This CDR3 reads CASSLTGYSPLHF. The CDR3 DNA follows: TGTGCCAGCAGTTTAACAGGGTATTCACCCCTCCACTTT.

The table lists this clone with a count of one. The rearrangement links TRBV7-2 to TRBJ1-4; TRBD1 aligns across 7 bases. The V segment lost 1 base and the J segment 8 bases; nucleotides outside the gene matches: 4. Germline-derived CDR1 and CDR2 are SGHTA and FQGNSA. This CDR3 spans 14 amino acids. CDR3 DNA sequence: TGTGCCAGCAGCTTAGGACAGGGTGGGGAAAAACTGTTTTTT. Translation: CASSLGQGGEKLFF.

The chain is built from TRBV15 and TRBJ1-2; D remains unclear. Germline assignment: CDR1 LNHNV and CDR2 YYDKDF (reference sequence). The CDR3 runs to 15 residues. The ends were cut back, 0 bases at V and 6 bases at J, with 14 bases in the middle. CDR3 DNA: TGTGCCACCAGCAGAGATCGTACAGCTCTCCATGGCTACACCTTC. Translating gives CATSRDRTALHGYTF.